These T cell receptor beta chains were read from a single sample in a study of blood T cell repertoires in COVID-19. Some clones are missing from TCRdb's copy, which holds only in-frame ones; the method was immunoSEQ multiplex PCR. The sample records fewer than 75,000 clones, around 85% being singletons. The sample consisted of peripheral blood. These receptors were taken from a man in his fifties with active COVID-19. Both conserved end residues are part of each CDR3. The order of the fields is CDR3 protein, V gene.

CASSLVRTYEQYF | TRBV7-2
CASSGRTDSWNTEAFF | TRBV5-1
CASSLATSGASGANVLTF | TRBV7-9
CASSLVRETQYF | TRBV5-1
CASSTGKRTGSEKLFF | TRBV19
CASSLDRNQPQHF | TRBV7-2
CASMGGLSGYTF | TRBV2
CASSLRTSGHTDTQYF | TRBV13
CASSVRGQPTDTQYF | TRBV9
CVRSLAPTGYTGELFF | TRBV7-5
CASSVRDRGLRETQYF | TRBV5-1
CASSQVGGEGYTF | TRBV3-1/TRBV3-2
CASSQFWDRNYEQYF | TRBV4-3
CASSVDRGGAQPQHF | TRBV19
CASSVAGGNEQYF | TRBV9
CASSLGQSNTGELFF | TRBV5-4
CASSARQTDTQYF | TRBV7-2
CASSLGQATDTQYF | TRBV18
CASTPRGLVNTLYEQYF | TRBV27
CASSPGGGQPQHF | TRBV18
CASSGTGDTEAFF | TRBV18
CASSFGLAGSYNEQFF | TRBV7-2
CASSIELAGREAEAFF | TRBV19
CAAHPEGLDEQFF | TRBV6-5
CASSPIPGQPYYTF | TRBV18
CASSIDSSGSQETQYF | TRBV7-6
CASSPTGTGLNIQYF | TRBV13
CASSWGQTNEQFF | TRBV5-6
CASSVRSGGEQFF | TRBV9
CASSPDSAYEQYF | TRBV18